The 28 T cell receptor beta chains listed next were all sequenced from one sample in a study of blood T cell repertoires in COVID-19. Some clones are missing from TCRdb's copy, which holds only in-frame ones; the method was immunoSEQ multiplex PCR. Of tens of thousands of clones in the sample, 80% to 95% are singletons; the top ten hold approximately 3.7%. Sequencing was done on a sample of peripheral blood. These receptors were taken from a man between 60 and 70 years old with acute or convalescent COVID-19.

This rearrangement joins TRBV19 to TRBJ2-1; TRBD1 aligns across 11 bases. The CDR3 has 15 amino acids. Germline CDR1 and CDR2: LNHDA and SQIVND (reference sequence). The V gene end was trimmed by 6 bases and the J gene end by 3 bases; junction bases not matched to a gene: 4. The CDR3 coding sequence is TGTGCCAGTAGCCAAGGGACAGGGGGCTACAATGAGCAGTTCTTC. Its protein is CASSQGTGGYNEQFF.

This chain links TRBV12-5 with TRBJ2-3; D is uncertain. The germline gives CDR1 LGHNT, CDR2 FRNRAP. V was cut by 4 bases and J by 4 bases, with 6 bases left in between. The CDR3 is 12 residues long. CDR3 in DNA: TGTGCTAGTGGTTCCCCTTCAGATACGCAGTATTTT. Residues: CASGSPSDTQYF. The full variable domain, completed using reference TRBV12-5 and TRBJ2-3, is DARVTQTPRHKVTEMGQEVTMRCQPILGHNTVFWYRQTMMQGLELLAYFRNRAPLDDSGMPKDRFSAEMPDATLATLKIQPSEPRDSAVYFCASGSPSDTQYFGPGTRLTVL.

The chain has TRBV4-2 and TRBJ2-5; 9 nucleotides agree with TRBD2. V dropped 5 bases and J dropped 4; count of bases not matched to a gene: 14. This CDR3 comprises 17 residues. Germline V gene data show CDR1 as LGHNA and CDR2 as YNFKEQ. CDR3 sequence (DNA): TGTGCCAGCAGCAAGTTAGAGGGCGGGAGGGCCGGAGAGACCCAGTACTTC. This translates into CASSKLEGGRAGETQYF.

The J gene is TRBJ1-1, the V gene TRBV7-2; 7 bases are a match to TRBD1. V was pared by 3 bases and J by 3 bases, with 13 bases of the junction left unmatched. Germline-derived CDR1 and CDR2 are SGHTA and FQGNSA. This CDR3 region has 17 residues. CDR3 protein: CASSLIAVQGPDTEAFF. The CDR3 DNA reads as TGTGCCAGCAGCTTGATCGCCGTACAGGGGCCCGACACTGAAGCTTTCTTT.

The chain joins TRBV19 to TRBJ1-3, with TRBD1 identical over 7 bases. V shed 6 bases and J 2 bases; nucleotides not matched to a gene: 4. The CDR3 is 14 amino acids. Germline CDR1 reads LNHDA; CDR2 reads SQIVND (reference sequence). The CDR3 DNA sequence: TGTGCCAGTAGGTCCCAGGGGGCTGGAAACACCATATATTTT. It is translated as CASRSQGAGNTIYF.

J is TRBJ2-1 and V is TRBV7-9; 10 nucleotides match TRBD2. CDR1 is SEHNR, CDR2 FQNEAQ, per germline (reference sequence). Losses at the gene ends were 5 bases for V and 2 bases for J; bases not matched to a gene: 3. This CDR3 region has 15 residues. CDR3 sequence: CASSPSGSAYNEQFF. The CDR3, as DNA: TGTGCCAGCAGCCCTAGCGGGAGTGCCTACAATGAGCAGTTCTTC.

The chain employs TRBV7-9 and TRBJ2-1; the D gene is possibly TRBD2 (6 bases). This CDR3 region has 19 residues. The germline gives CDR1 SEHNR, CDR2 FQNEAQ (reference sequence). Trimming shortened V by 5 bases and J by 7 bases, and 30 bases separated the two germline ends. CDR3 bases: TGTGCCAGCAGCGCCCGCGGGACTCGACCTACATTTTTGGGGAATGAGCAGTTCTTC. Translated, it gives CASSARGTRPTFLGNEQFF.

The CDR3 bases are TGTGCCAGCAGCTTAGCCTCAGGGCAGCTCTACACCTTC. Translating it yields CASSLASGQLYTF. The chain carries TRBV7-9 and TRBJ1-2; maybe TRBD1 (5 bases). Trimming stripped 0 bases from V and 10 bases from J, with 12 bases between. The germline V gene has CDR1 SEHNR and CDR2 FQNEAQ (reference sequence). CDR3 length equals 13 residues.

The chain joins TRBV9 to TRBJ1-3; TRBD1 might be the D (5 bases). The CDR3 is made up of 14 amino acids. V was pared by 0 bases and J by 9 bases, with 13 bases between. In germline, CDR1 is SGDLS, CDR2 YYNGEE. In DNA, the CDR3 is TGTGCCAGCAGCGTAGCGGCAGGGTGGCGCACCATATATTTT. This codes for CASSVAAGWRTIYF.

The chain uses TRBV11-2 and TRBJ1-1; D unresolved. CDR1 is SGHAT, CDR2 FQNNGV, per germline. The CDR3 runs to 13 residues. V shed 1 base and J shed 1 base, with 4 bases lying between them. The CDR3 reads CASSLVQNTEAFF. The CDR3 region has the DNA TGTGCCAGCAGCTTAGTACAGAACACTGAAGCTTTCTTT.

CDR3 DNA: TGTGCCAGAGGGGACAGCAACCGGGACACTGAAGCTTTCTTT. This translates into CARGDSNRDTEAFF. This sequence joins TRBV2 and TRBJ1-1; 7 nucleotides match TRBD1. Per germline, CDR1 SNHLY and CDR2 FYNNEI. Trimming took 9 bases from V and 3 from J; bases not matched to a gene: 10. The CDR3 totals 14 residues.

The rearrangement links TRBV6-5 to TRBJ1-2; D call uncertain. V lost 6 bases and J lost 4, with 15 bases in between. This CDR3 has 14 amino acids. The germline V gene has CDR1 MNHEY and CDR2 SVGAGI. The DNA for the CDR3 is TGTGCCAGCAGGAGGGCCAGTCGGGTCTATGGCTACACCTTC. Residues: CASRRASRVYGYTF.

The V and J genes are TRBV5-1 and TRBJ1-4; D gene ambiguous. The CDR3 consists of 17 residues. Germline V gene lookup returns CDR1 SGHRS and CDR2 YFSETQ. V was trimmed by 0 bases and J by 0 bases, leaving 12 bases between them. The CDR3 nucleotides read TGCGCCAGCAGCTTGGAAGACCCTCGGGCAACTAATGAAAAACTGTTTTTT. It yields the protein CASSLEDPRATNEKLFF. Combining the CDR3 with reference TRBV5-1 and TRBJ1-4 gives the whole variable domain KAGVTQTPRYLIKTRGQQVTLSCSPISGHRSVSWYQQTPGQGLQFLFEYFSETQRNKGNFPGRFSGRQFSNSRSEMNVSTLELGDSALYLCASSLEDPRATNEKLFFGSGTQLSVL.

V and J are TRBV7-3 and TRBJ1-1, with D possibly TRBD1 on 6 matching bases. The CDR3 runs to 13 residues. Germline V gives CDR1 SGHTA, CDR2 FQGTGA. Deletions cut 8 bases from V and 1 base from J, with 11 bases between. The CDR3 here is CASATGRNTEAFF. CDR3 DNA sequence: TGTGCCAGCGCTACAGGGAGGAACACTGAAGCTTTCTTT.

The chain employs TRBV27 and TRBJ2-1, with 11 bases matching TRBD2. The CDR3 is made up of 16 amino acids. CDR1 and CDR2 from the germline V gene are MNHEY and SMNVEV (reference sequence). The V segment lost 5 bases and the J segment 7 bases; nucleotides outside the gene matches: 10. CDR3 in DNA: TGTGCCAGCAGTCTCCGCTCACTAGCGGGAGTGAATGAGCAGTTCTTC. This encodes CASSLRSLAGVNEQFF.

The V gene is TRBV5-6, the J gene TRBJ1-4; D possibly corresponds to TRBD1 (5 bases). V lost 4 bases and J lost 9, with 19 bases in between. There are 15 residues in the CDR3. The germline gives CDR1 SGHDT, CDR2 YYEEEE. The CDR3 sequence: CASSAGPPMDKKLFF. For the CDR3, the DNA is TGTGCCAGCAGCGCGGGACCGCCGATGGATAAAAAACTGTTTTTT. Looking up the rest from reference TRBV5-6 and TRBJ1-4 gives the full variable domain: DAGVTQSPTHLIKTRGQQVTLRCSPKSGHDTVSWYQQALGQGPQFIFQYYEEEERQRGNFPDRFSGHQFPNYSSELNVNALLLGDSALYLCASSAGPPMDKKLFFGSGTQLSVL.

This clone occurred a few times. The chain joins TRBV13 to TRBJ1-1; tentatively, D is TRBD1 (5 bases). V dropped 5 bases and J dropped 3 bases, with 19 bases sitting between them. The CDR3 runs to 16 residues. Germline V gene sequence: CDR1 PRHDT, CDR2 FYEKMQ (reference sequence). CDR3 residues: CASSHNIRGGDTEAFF. CDR3 sequence (DNA): TGTGCCAGCAGCCATAATATCCGGGGGGGAGACACTGAAGCTTTCTTT.

The gene calls are TRBV10-3 and TRBJ2-3; D not resolved. This CDR3 region has 12 residues. The ends were cut back, 3 bases at V and 6 bases at J, with 7 bases in the middle. Germline V gives CDR1 ENHRY, CDR2 SYGVKD. CDR3 in DNA: TGTGCCATCAGTGAATCCGAGGATACGCAGTATTTT. As protein: CAISESEDTQYF.

This chain links TRBV11-3 with TRBJ1-1, with D possibly matching TRBD1 (5 bases). V lost 4 bases, J lost 4 bases, and 10 bases lay in between. CDR1 is SGHNT, CDR2 YENEEA, per germline. The CDR3 length is 13 residues. The DNA for the CDR3 is TGTGCCAGCAGCTCCCACACAGGCACTGAAGCTTTCTTT. It codes for CASSSHTGTEAFF.

The chain combines TRBV19 with TRBJ1-1, with 8 bases matching TRBD1. V shed 4 bases and J 11 bases; nucleotides not matched to a gene: 15. Per the germline V gene, CDR1 is LNHDA and CDR2 is SQIVND (reference sequence). The CDR3 length is 15 residues. This CDR3 is CASSTRVWAGGQAFF. The CDR3 bases are TGTGCCAGTAGTACCCGAGTGTGGGCAGGGGGCCAGGCTTTCTTT.

The V gene is TRBV7-9, the J gene TRBJ2-7; TRBD1 is a possible D gene (5 bases). The CDR3 length is 13 residues. Germline V gives CDR1 SEHNR, CDR2 FQNEAQ (reference sequence). V was trimmed by 0 bases and J by 4 bases, leaving 7 bases between them. CDR3 amino acids: CASSLAQGYEQYV. The CDR3 bases are TGTGCCAGCAGCTTAGCCCAGGGATACGAGCAGTACGTC.

The J gene is TRBJ1-6, the V gene TRBV9, with a possible D match to TRBD1 (6 bases). Trimming shortened V by 4 bases and J by 8 bases, and 16 bases separated the two germline ends. The germline gives CDR1 SGDLS, CDR2 YYNGEE. The CDR3 has 15 amino acids. The CDR3 nucleotides read TGTGCCAGCAGCTTTCCGGGACACACGTATTCACCCCTCCACTTT. Protein sequence: CASSFPGHTYSPLHF.

The chain carries TRBV7-9 and TRBJ1-2, with TRBD1 matching 12 bases. CDR1 is SEHNR, CDR2 FQNEAQ, per germline (reference sequence). Germline trimming cut 4 bases from V and 8 bases from J; bases unmatched to any gene: 11. There are 16 residues in the CDR3. Here the CDR3 DNA reads TGTGCCAGCAGCTACGACTGGGACAGGGGGCGATGGGGCTACACCTTC. It translates to CASSYDWDRGRWGYTF.

The sample holds one count of this clone. This rearrangement joins TRBV6-2 or TRBV6-3 to TRBJ2-7; 8 bases agree with TRBD1. The CDR3 length is 13 residues. The V gene end was trimmed by 5 bases and the J gene end by 2 bases; junction bases not matched to a gene: 2. Germline CDR1 and CDR2: MNHEY and SVGEGT. DNA for the CDR3: TGTGCCAGCAGTACAGGGGGTCCCTACGAGCAGTACTTC. This gives the protein CASSTGGPYEQYF.

CDR3 nucleotides: TGTGCCAGTAGTATAGAGACACATCGCTACAATGAGCAGTTCTTC. This sequence encodes CASSIETHRYNEQFF. The chain links TRBV19 to TRBJ2-1, with no clear D. The CDR3 covers 15 residues. Germline values: CDR1 LNHDA, CDR2 SQIVND (reference sequence). The germline V and J ends were trimmed by 0 bases and 3 bases, with 9 bases remaining between them.

In its sample, this clone was seen once. The rearrangement joins TRBV12-3 or TRBV12-4 to TRBJ2-1; 9 bases agree with TRBD2. There are 13 residues in the CDR3. Trimming took 3 bases from V and 9 from J; bases not matched to a gene: 3. In nucleotides, the CDR3 is TGTGCCAGCAGTTTTACTAGCGGGCTTGAGCAGTTCTTC. Translation: CASSFTSGLEQFF.

The rearrangement uses TRBV24-1 and TRBJ2-2; TRBD2 agrees at 12 bases. Germline V CDR1 and CDR2: KGHDR, SFDVKD. Losses at the gene ends were 9 bases for V and 1 base for J; bases not matched to a gene: 5. The CDR3 loop spans 16 amino acids. The CDR3 nucleotides are TGTGCCACCGCGACTAGCGGGAGTGGGAACACCGGGGAGCTGTTTTTT. Its translation: CATATSGSGNTGELFF.

The chain carries TRBV28 and TRBJ2-7; TRBD2 aligns across 14 bases. Germline V gene data show CDR1 as MDHEN and CDR2 as SYDVKM. This CDR3 is built from 17 residues. Trimming at V came to 2 bases and at J to 2 bases, leaving 5 bases not matched to a gene. This chain's CDR3 is CASSLGLAGGSTYEQYF. Here the CDR3 DNA reads TGTGCCAGCAGTTTAGGACTAGCGGGAGGAAGTACCTACGAGCAGTACTTC.